This T cell receptor (beta chain) was sequenced for a study of blood T cells in healthy people across ages. Turning to the study itself: There was about one barcoded beta molecule captured by template switching per two T cells. Study observations and caveats: It was held that diversity estimates obtained from one million T cells represented underestimates.

J lost 1 base, V lost 0 bases, and 6 bases had no gene match. The germline V gene has CDR1 DFQATT and CDR2 SNEGSKA (reference sequence). The CDR3 has 16 residues. Concerning this clonotype: What it binds is not known.

Sample-barcoded 5' priming and a J-beta primer mix drove a second PCR of 7 to 11 cycles. Each of the cDNA molecules was tagged by a template-switch adaptor with 12 random nucleotides. A minimum of 2.5 million CDR3-containing paired-end reads was obtained for each sample. MiXCR, applied by TCRdb to the 5' RACE reads, yields one record per CDR3 protein. The data contain about 1.4 million distinct CDR3 sequences, 59% of them singletons. The specimen was blood. The V call is TRBV20-1, the J call TRBJ2-5; 9 nucleotides line up with TRBD2. The TCR comes from a man aged 18 to 30 in good health. The CDR3 DNA reads TGCAGTGCTAGAGAACGCGGGAGGGATATCCAAGAGACCCAGTACTTC. Protein: CSARERGRDIQETQYF.